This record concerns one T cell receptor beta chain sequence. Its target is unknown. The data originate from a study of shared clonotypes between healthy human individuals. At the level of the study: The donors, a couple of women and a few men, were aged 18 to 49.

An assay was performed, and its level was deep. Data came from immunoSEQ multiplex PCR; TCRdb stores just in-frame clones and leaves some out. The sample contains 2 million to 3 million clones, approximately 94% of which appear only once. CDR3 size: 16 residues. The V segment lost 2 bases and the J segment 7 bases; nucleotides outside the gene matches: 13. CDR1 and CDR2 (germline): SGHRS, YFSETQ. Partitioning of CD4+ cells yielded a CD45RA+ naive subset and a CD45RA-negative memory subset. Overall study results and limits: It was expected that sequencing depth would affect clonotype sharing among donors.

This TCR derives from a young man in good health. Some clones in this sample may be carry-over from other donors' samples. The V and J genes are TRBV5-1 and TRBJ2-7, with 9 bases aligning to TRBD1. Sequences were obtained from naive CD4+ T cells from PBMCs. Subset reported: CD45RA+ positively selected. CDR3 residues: CASSLRLQGAHGEQYF. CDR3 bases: TGCGCCAGCAGCTTACGTTTACAGGGGGCCCATGGGGAGCAGTACTTC.